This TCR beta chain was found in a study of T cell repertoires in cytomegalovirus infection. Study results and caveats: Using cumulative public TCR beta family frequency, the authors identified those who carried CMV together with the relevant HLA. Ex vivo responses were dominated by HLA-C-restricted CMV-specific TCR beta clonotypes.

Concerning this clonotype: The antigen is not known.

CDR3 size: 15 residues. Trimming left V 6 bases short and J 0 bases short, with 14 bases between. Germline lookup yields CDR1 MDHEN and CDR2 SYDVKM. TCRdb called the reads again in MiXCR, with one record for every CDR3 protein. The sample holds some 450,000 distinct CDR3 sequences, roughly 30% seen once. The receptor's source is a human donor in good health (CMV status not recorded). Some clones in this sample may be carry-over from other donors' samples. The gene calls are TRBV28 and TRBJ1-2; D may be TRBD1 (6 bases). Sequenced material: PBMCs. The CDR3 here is CASRDTGNPNYGYTF. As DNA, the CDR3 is TGTGCCAGCAGAGATACAGGGAATCCTAACTATGGCTACACCTTC.